This is a list of T cell receptor beta chains from one sample in a study of human T cells and chemical hapten exposure. TCRdb re-analysed the RACE reads in MiXCR, keeping a single row per CDR3 protein. The table lists about 82,000 distinct CDR3 sequences, roughly 10% of them singletons. Here the sequenced sample was whole blood, taken in connection with sensitization to the hapten diphenylcyclopropenone (DPC). These receptors originate from a woman aged 45-65 years with alopecia areata. Some clones in this sample may be carry-over from other donors' samples. The CDR3 runs from the conserved cysteine through the conserved F or W. D genes are given only for firm matches. Clone size appears in some rows only: once, few, many, or a class for an expanded clone.

J,size,D,V,DNA,CDR3
TRBJ2-1,many,TRBD2,TRBV7-3,TGTGCCAGCAGCTTAACGACCGGGACTAGCAATGAGCAGTTCTTC,CASSLTTGTSNEQFF
TRBJ2-1,many,.,TRBV25-1,TGTGCCAGCAGTGAATATAGCGGTAGCGGCAATGAGCAGTTCTTC,CASSEYSGSGNEQFF
TRBJ2-5,many,.,TRBV5-4,TGTGCCAGCAGCTTGGATGAAGAGACCCAGTACTTC,CASSLDEETQYF
TRBJ1-6,once,.,TRBV12-3/TRBV12-4,TGTGCCAGCAGCCGGGGCAGGGGAGTCTCACCCCTCCACTTT,CASSRGRGVSPLHF
TRBJ2-1,.,.,TRBV3-2,TGTGCCAGCAGCCAAGATCGACTAGCGGGAGTCTACAATGAGCAGTTCTTC,CASSQDRLAGVYNEQFF
TRBJ2-3,many,.,TRBV6-5,TGTGCCAGCAGTCCCTCGGCTAGCACAGATACGCAGTATTTT,CASSPSASTDTQYF
TRBJ1-2,.,.,TRBV9,TGTGCCAGCAGCGGGGGACCTCAGGACTATGGCTACACCTTC,CASSGGPQDYGYTF
TRBJ2-5,.,TRBD2,TRBV6-2/TRBV6-3,TGTGCCAGCAGACCTACTAGCGGAGAGACCCAGTACTTC,CASRPTSGETQYF
TRBJ2-1,many,.,TRBV7-9,TGTGCCAGCAGCACAATAGGTTGGGAGCAGTTCTTC,CASSTIGWEQFF
TRBJ1-1,many,.,TRBV18,TGTGCCAGCTCACCCAGAGCGGGAGGCACTGAAGCTTTCTTT,CASSPRAGGTEAFF
TRBJ2-1,.,.,TRBV9,TGTGCCAGCAGCCCAGGCCCCAGACTTAACAATGAGCAGTTCTTC,CASSPGPRLNNEQFF
TRBJ2-1,many,.,TRBV3-1,TGTGCCAGCAGCCTGCTAATCGATGAGCAGTTCTTC,CASSLLIDEQFF
TRBJ1-1,few,TRBD1,TRBV5-1,TGCGCCAGCAGCTTGGCCGGGACAGGGAGGACTGAAGCTTTCTTT,CASSLAGTGRTEAFF
TRBJ2-7,many,.,TRBV27,TGTGCCAGCAGTTTAGACGGGGGGCTCCGCCGCAGTGGATGGTATGAGCAGTACTTC,CASSLDGGLRRSGWYEQYF
TRBJ1-2,.,.,TRBV20-1,TGCAGTGCTCCCCGGGACAACTATGGCTACACCTTC,CSAPRDNYGYTF
TRBJ1-1,.,TRBD1,TRBV9,TGTGCCAGCAGCCCCCAGGACAGGATGAACACTGAAGCTTTCTTT,CASSPQDRMNTEAFF